This TCR beta chain was sequenced in a study of blood T cell repertoires in COVID-19. The protocol was immunoSEQ multiplex PCR, while the TCRdb copy is restricted to in-frame clones and leaves out a portion. The data contain 160,000 or so clones, 65% to 85% of them singletons. With 2 bases removed from V and 1 base from J, the gap between germline ends came to 6 bases. Per germline, CDR1 SGHRS and CDR2 YFSETQ. This CDR3 spans 13 amino acids. Material for sequencing was peripheral blood. This sequence was found in a woman older than 75 with acute or convalescent COVID-19. V and J are TRBV5-1 and TRBJ1-1; D may be TRBD1 (6 bases). The CDR3 is CASSFRGNTEAFF. DNA for the CDR3: TGCGCCAGCAGCTTCAGGGGGAACACTGAAGCTTTCTTT.